This T cell receptor beta chain is drawn from a study of OX40 agonist ivuxolimab in advanced cancers. Looking at the study overall: Ivuxolimab, an antibody that agonizes OX40 (CD134), was administered to the patients. Participants, approximately 81% male, averaged roughly 55 years of age, ranging from 23 to 79. People who had prior anti-PD-1, anti-PD-L1 or anti-CTLA-4 therapy could take part, and about 37% had some. Findings of the study overall: Averaging showed that CD8+ T cells had more expanded clones than CD4+ did.

Worth noting for this clone: The antigen remains unidentified. Other DNA sequences in the same sample also yield this CDR3.

Assay used: immunoSEQ multiplex PCR; TCRdb lists only in-frame clones, some missing. The table lists about 20,000 clones, 80% to 90% of them singletons. The receptor's source is an adult with an advanced solid tumor such as melanoma, head and neck, liver or kidney cancer. The sequences come from CD4+ or CD8+ T cells sorted from blood, collected in a trial of the OX40 agonist ivuxolimab.

CDR3 region: CASSVGVSGGGETQYF. CDR3 in DNA: TGTGCCAGCAGCGTAGGGGTTAGCGGGGGTGGAGAGACCCAGTACTTC. The chain joins TRBV9 to TRBJ2-5; 9 positions agree with TRBD2. Germline V gene data show CDR1 as SGDLS and CDR2 as YYNGEE. The ends lost 0 bases at V and 4 bases at J; junction bases unmatched: 7. The CDR3 spans 16 residues.